This paragraph reports one T cell receptor (beta chain). The antigen is undetermined. The read ends 3 residues early relative to the CDR3; the germline J gene fills the gap. Trimming removed 4 bases at V and 3 bases at J, with 16 bases between. The CDR3 totals 15 residues. The data are from a study of T cells in women clearing cervical HPV infection. About the research overall: Case blood was drawn when the lesion was first found; control blood after infection became undetectable.

HPV was found by MY09/MY11 PCR and dot-blot genotyping. Study results and caveats: Combining TCR richness with V gene abundances gave roughly 0.84 AUC. Controls had more TRBV6-7 (approximately 0.15%) than cases (roughly 0.11%).

Here immunoSEQ multiplex PCR was the method, and the copy in TCRdb shows in-frame clones only, minus some. Listed are 25,000 to 30,000 clones; 2.5% to 3% falls within the top ten. What was sequenced was blood buffy coat. The gene calls are TRBV23-1 and TRBJ2-7; D is perhaps TRBD1 (6 bases). TRBV23-1 is an ORF for which the function is uncertain. The sequence was collected from a woman between 18 and 70 years old with a cervical HPV16 infection that either progressed to CIN3+ or cleared (not recorded which). CDR3 sequence: CASSPEQGRNYEQYF. The part of the CDR3 DNA that was read is TGCGCCAGCAGTCCTGAACAGGGACGGAACTACGAG.